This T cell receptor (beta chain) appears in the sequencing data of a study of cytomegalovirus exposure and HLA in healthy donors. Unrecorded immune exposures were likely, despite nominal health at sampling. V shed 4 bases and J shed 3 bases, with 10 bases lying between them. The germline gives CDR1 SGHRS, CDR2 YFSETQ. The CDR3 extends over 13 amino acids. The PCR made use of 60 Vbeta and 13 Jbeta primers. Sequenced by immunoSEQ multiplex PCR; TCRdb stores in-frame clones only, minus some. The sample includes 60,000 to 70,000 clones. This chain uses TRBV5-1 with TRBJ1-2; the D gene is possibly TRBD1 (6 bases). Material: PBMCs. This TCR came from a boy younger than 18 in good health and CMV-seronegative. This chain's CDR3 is CASSEQGDYGYTF. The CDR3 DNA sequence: TGCGCCAGCAGCGAACAGGGAGACTATGGCTACACCTTC. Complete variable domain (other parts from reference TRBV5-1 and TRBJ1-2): KAGVTQTPRYLIKTRGQQVTLSCSPISGHRSVSWYQQTPGQGLQFLFEYFSETQRNKGNFPGRFSGRQFSNSRSEMNVSTLELGDSALYLCASSEQGDYGYTFGSGTRLTVV.